This TCR beta chain was sequenced in a study of breast tumors, draining lymph nodes, adjacent tissues. General study results and limits: Findings are consistent with lymph node origin and intratumoral expansion of most tumor T cells. Compared with basal-like, luminal-like tumors shared significantly more repertoire with nontumor tissue. Compared with lymph nodes, tumors were less diverse; compared with nontumor tissue, more.

CDR1 and CDR2 from the germline V gene are SGDLS and YYNGEE. V shed 4 bases and J shed 9 bases, with 17 bases lying between them. This CDR3 has 14 amino acids. One entry per CDR3 protein, called by TCRdb with MiXCR from the multiplex PCR reads. The repertoire holds about 14,000 distinct CDR3 sequences, with around 58% as singletons. With respect to this clonotype: Its antigen is not known.

The V call is TRBV9, the J call TRBJ2-1; either TRBD1 or TRBD2 may fit D (5 bases each). Sequenced: tumor-adjacent breast tissue. This TCR came from a female donor with breast cancer. Some clones in this sample may be carry-over from other donors' samples. The CDR3 sequence is CASSLPGTYGEQFF. CDR3 sequence (DNA): TGTGCCAGCAGCCTGCCCGGGACCTACGGTGAGCAGTTCTTC. Full variable domain (outside the CDR3, taken from reference TRBV9 and TRBJ2-1): DSGVTQTPKHLITATGQRVTLRCSPRSGDLSVYWYQQSLDQGLQFLIQYYNGEERAKGNILERFSAQQFPDLHSELNLSSLELGDSALYFCASSLPGTYGEQFFGPGTRLTVL.